This TCR beta chain was identified in a study of technical replicates of blood from several donors. The CDR3 loop spans 13 amino acids. V was trimmed by 0 bases and J by 9 bases, leaving 11 bases between them. CDR1 is GTSNPN, CDR2 SVGIG, per germline (reference sequence). Clones were sequenced by immunoSEQ multiplex PCR, and TCRdb holds only the in-frame ones, with some missing. The sample lists roughly 100,000 clones, over 90% seen once, with roughly 0.21% in the top ten. The TCR originated in a human donor in good health. The rearrangement joins TRBV30 to TRBJ1-4, with D possibly matching TRBD1 (6 bases). The specimen was T cells isolated from PBMCs. The chain's CDR3 is CAWSVTGRQKLFF. The CDR3, as DNA: TGTGCCTGGAGTGTAACAGGGCGTCAAAAACTGTTTTTT.